A single sample gave rise to the 10 T cell receptor beta chains below, sequenced in a study of blood T cells in healthy people across ages. A second PCR of 7 to 11 cycles used a sample-barcoded 5' primer and a J-beta primer mix. TCRdb re-analysed the 5' RACE reads in MiXCR, keeping a single row per CDR3 protein. The table records 700,000 to 900,000 distinct CDR3 sequences, about 48% of them present only once. The sequencing input was blood. Receptor source: a man aged 80 or over in good health.

This clonotype was seen just once. This sequence joins TRBV25-1 and TRBJ2-5; D ambiguous. Deletions cut 4 bases from V and 3 bases from J, with 12 bases between. The CDR3 runs to 14 residues. CDR1 and CDR2 from the germline V gene are MGHDK and SYGVNS. The CDR3, as DNA: TGTGCCAGCAGTGTCCCCGGGCCCGAAGAGACCCAGTACTTC. Translating gives CASSVPGPEETQYF.

This clonotype was observed at least ten times. This rearrangement joins TRBV7-9 to TRBJ2-3, with no clear D. Germline V CDR1 and CDR2: SEHNR, FQNEAQ (reference sequence). This CDR3 comprises 14 residues. Trimming took off 3 bases at V and 0 bases at J, with 7 bases between the two ends. CDR3 residues: CASSLSGSTDTQYF. The CDR3 DNA reads as TGTGCCAGCAGCTTGTCCGGGAGCACAGATACGCAGTATTTT. The complete variable domain, with remaining parts taken from reference TRBV7-9 and TRBJ2-3, reads DTGVSQNPRHKITKRGQNVTFRCDPISEHNRLYWYRQTLGQGPEFLTYFQNEAQLEKSRLLSDRFSAERPKGSFSTLEIQRTEQGDSAMYLCASSLSGSTDTQYFGPGTRLTVL.

This chain uses TRBV4-2 with TRBJ1-2; tentatively, D is TRBD1 (5 bases). The V end was cut by 5 bases, the J end by 7 bases, with 11 bases between. CDR3 length equals 12 residues. Per the germline V gene, CDR1 is LGHNA and CDR2 is YNFKEQ. CDR3 in amino acids: CASSAERGGYTF. The CDR3 nucleotides are TGTGCCAGCAGCGCTGAAAGGGGTGGCTACACCTTC.

The chain recombines TRBV27 with TRBJ1-5; no reliable D call. Looked up from germline, CDR1 is MNHEY and CDR2 is SMNVEV (reference sequence). Trimming left V 5 bases short and J 0 bases short, with 14 bases between. The CDR3 length is 16 residues. The CDR3 DNA follows: TGTGCCAGCAGTCCCCTCCCGGGGTTTAGCAATCAGCCCCAGCATTTT. Protein product: CASSPLPGFSNQPQHF.

V is TRBV20-1 and J is TRBJ2-3; tentatively, D is TRBD1 (5 bases). There are 14 residues in the CDR3. From germline, CDR1 is DFQATT and CDR2 SNEGSKA (reference sequence). V was pared by 0 bases and J by 4 bases, with 11 bases between. The CDR3 spells CSARDLQAADTQYF. The DNA for the CDR3 is TGCAGTGCTAGAGATTTACAGGCGGCAGATACGCAGTATTTT.

The chain uses TRBV28 and TRBJ1-1, with D possibly matching TRBD1 (6 bases). Germline V gene data show CDR1 as MDHEN and CDR2 as SYDVKM. With 4 bases removed from V and 3 bases from J, the gap between germline ends came to 15 bases. This CDR3 comprises 15 residues. The CDR3 loop is CASSSPTGEDTEAFF. In nucleotides, the CDR3 is TGTGCCAGCAGTTCCCCGACAGGTGAGGACACTGAAGCTTTCTTT.

This CDR3 reads CAISEGTGGSTEAFF. The CDR3 DNA reads as TGTGCCATCAGTGAGGGGACAGGGGGTTCCACTGAAGCTTTCTTT. The rearrangement joins TRBV10-3 to TRBJ1-1, with 11 bases matching TRBD1. Germline CDR1 reads ENHRY; CDR2 reads SYGVKD. The J segment lost 4 bases and the V segment lost 2 bases, leaving 3 bases of the junction unmatched. The CDR3 totals 15 residues.

This chain uses TRBV11-2 with TRBJ1-2; D may be TRBD1 (5 bases). Per the germline V gene, CDR1 is SGHAT and CDR2 is FQNNGV. The V end lost 1 base, the J end lost 3 bases, and 15 bases lay between the germline ends. The CDR3 is 16 amino acids. This CDR3 is CASSLVRGTRYYGYTF. The CDR3 DNA follows: TGTGCCAGCAGCTTAGTCCGGGGCACGCGATACTATGGCTACACCTTC.

This clonotype was observed a handful of times. The chain couples TRBV7-2 to TRBJ2-3; tentatively, D is TRBD2 (6 bases). Trimming removed 4 bases from V and 0 bases from J, with 17 bases in between. The CDR3 covers 17 residues. Germline-derived CDR1 and CDR2 are SGHTA and FQGNSA. The CDR3 loop is CASSSSWAGSSTDTQYF. CDR3 bases: TGTGCCAGCAGCTCGAGTTGGGCGGGGTCTAGCACAGATACGCAGTATTTT.

This chain connects TRBV2 to TRBJ1-4; 7 nucleotides match TRBD1. Unmatched junction bases numbered 10, after V lost 5 bases and J lost 7 bases. The germline V gene encodes CDR1 SNHLY and CDR2 FYNNEI. The CDR3 runs to 15 residues. The CDR3 nucleotides are TGTGCCAGCAGTCCCCGGGACAGACTAAGTGAAAAACTGTTTTTT. Residues: CASSPRDRLSEKLFF.